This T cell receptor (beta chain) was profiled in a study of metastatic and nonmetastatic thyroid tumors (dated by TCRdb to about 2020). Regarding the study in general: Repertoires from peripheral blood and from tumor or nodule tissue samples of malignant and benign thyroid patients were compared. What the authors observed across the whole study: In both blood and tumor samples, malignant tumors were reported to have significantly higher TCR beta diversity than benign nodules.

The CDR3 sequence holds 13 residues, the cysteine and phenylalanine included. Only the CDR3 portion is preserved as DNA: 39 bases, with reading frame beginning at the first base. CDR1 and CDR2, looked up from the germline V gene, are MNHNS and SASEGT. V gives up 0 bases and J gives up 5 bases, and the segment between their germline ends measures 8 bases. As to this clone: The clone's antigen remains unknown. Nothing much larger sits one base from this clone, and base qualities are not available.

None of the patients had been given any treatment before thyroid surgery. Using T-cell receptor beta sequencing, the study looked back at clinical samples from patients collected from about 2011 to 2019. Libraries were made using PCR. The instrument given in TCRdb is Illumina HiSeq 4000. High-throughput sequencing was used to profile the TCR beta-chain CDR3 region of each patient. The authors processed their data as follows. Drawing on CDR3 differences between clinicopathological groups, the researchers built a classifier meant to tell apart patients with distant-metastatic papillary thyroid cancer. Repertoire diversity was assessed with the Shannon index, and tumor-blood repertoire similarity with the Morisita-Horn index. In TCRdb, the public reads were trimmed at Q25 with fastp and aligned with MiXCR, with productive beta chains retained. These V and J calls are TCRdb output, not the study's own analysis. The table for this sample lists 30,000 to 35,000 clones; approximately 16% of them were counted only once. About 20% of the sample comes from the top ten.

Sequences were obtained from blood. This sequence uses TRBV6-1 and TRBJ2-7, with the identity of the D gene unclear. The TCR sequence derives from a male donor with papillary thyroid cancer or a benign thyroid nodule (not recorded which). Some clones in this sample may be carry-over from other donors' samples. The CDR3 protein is CASSEAGLDEQYF. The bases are TGTGCCAGCAGTGAAGCAGGGCTGGACGAGCAGTACTTC.